This T cell receptor (beta chain) was captured in a study of cytomegalovirus exposure and HLA in healthy donors. Study-level findings and limits: Roughly even sequencing depth across donors was the assumption behind the presence/absence analyses. An observed cluster of highly shared sequence variants was recorded as a likely sequencing artifact.

To note about this clone: Its matching antigen is unknown.

This CDR3 is built from 17 residues. Germline lookup yields CDR1 SGHNT and CDR2 YYREEE (reference sequence). The J segment lost 2 bases and the V segment lost 4 bases, leaving 11 bases of the junction unmatched. Vbeta (60) and Jbeta (13) primers were used in the PCR. TCRdb's copy holds only in-frame clones and misses some; the assay was immunoSEQ multiplex PCR. The repertoire holds hundreds of thousands of clones, with over 75% as singletons. The sequence came from a male donor in good health and CMV-seronegative. The chain joins TRBV5-4 to TRBJ2-7, with 11 nucleotides matching TRBD2. The material sequenced was PBMCs. The CDR3 reads CASSPTSGRFNPYEQYF. The CDR3 DNA sequence: TGTGCCAGCAGCCCTACTAGCGGGAGATTTAACCCCTACGAGCAGTACTTC.